This T cell receptor beta chain was documented in a study of blood T cells in healthy people across ages. Combining a sample-barcoded 5' primer with a J-beta primer mix, a second PCR ran for roughly 7 to 11 cycles. TCRdb independently ran MiXCR on the 5' RACE reads; one entry per CDR3 protein. The sample yields some 320,000 distinct CDR3 sequences, about 25% seen once. Deletions cut 3 bases from V and 7 bases from J, with 12 bases between. This CDR3 has 12 amino acids. The germline V gene encodes CDR1 SQVTM and CDR2 ANQGSEA. The rearrangement joins TRBV29-1 to TRBJ1-2; no clear D. Sequencing was performed on blood. The TCR originated in a woman aged 70-85 years in good health. The CDR3 DNA sequence: TGCAGCGTTGATCTGGGATTCGGTGGCTACACCTTC. Amino acids: CSVDLGFGGYTF.